Listed below are T cell receptor beta chains from one sample, sequenced in a study of T-cell reconstitution after alpha-beta-depleted transplantation in children. Each CDR3 protein gets one entry after TCRdb re-called the PCR reads with MiXCR. Of hundreds of thousands of distinct CDR3 sequences listed, around 16% were seen once; the top ten hold 0.8% to 1.1%. The sample here was PBMCs from the stem cell graft donor, taken from the stem cell graft. Receptors were obtained from a human donor who donated a stem cell graft to a child with acute myeloid leukemia. CDR3s include the opening cysteine and the closing phenylalanine or tryptophan. A D gene is named only where the DNA matches it firmly. The size of a clone is reported for some rows only, either as once, few or many, or as a class for expanded clones.

D gene: -; clone size: many; V gene: TRBV12-3/TRBV12-4; J gene: TRBJ1-5; CDR3 DNA: TGTGCCAGCAGTTCCCGTCGGGTTAGCGGCAATCAGCCCCAGCATTTT; CDR3 protein: CASSSRRVSGNQPQHF
D gene: -; clone size: many; V gene: TRBV12-3/TRBV12-4; J gene: TRBJ2-3; CDR3 DNA: TGTGCCAGCAGTCCACAGGGTCCGACGCAGTATTTT; CDR3 protein: CASSPQGPTQYF
D gene: -; clone size: -; V gene: TRBV7-9; J gene: TRBJ1-5; CDR3 DNA: TGTGCCAGCAGCGGAGGGCCCAATCAGCCCCAGCATTTT; CDR3 protein: CASSGGPNQPQHF
D gene: TRBD1; clone size: -; V gene: TRBV10-1; J gene: TRBJ2-3; CDR3 DNA: TGCGCCAGCAACCAGTACGGGACAGGGGGTAGAGATACGCAGTATTTT; CDR3 protein: CASNQYGTGGRDTQYF
D gene: -; clone size: many; V gene: TRBV10-3; J gene: TRBJ2-3; CDR3 DNA: TGTGCCAGCTATGGAGGGGGGGCGTATACGCAGTATTTT; CDR3 protein: CASYGGGAYTQYF
D gene: TRBD2; clone size: few; V gene: TRBV20-1; J gene: TRBJ2-7; CDR3 DNA: TGCAGTGCTAGTTTGGGACTAGCTTCCTACGAGCAGTACTTC; CDR3 protein: CSASLGLASYEQYF
D gene: TRBD2; clone size: many; V gene: TRBV24-1; J gene: TRBJ2-1; CDR3 DNA: TGTGCCACCAGTGATTCGGGACTAGCGGGGGGCCACCACAATGAGCAGTTCTTC; CDR3 protein: CATSDSGLAGGHHNEQFF
D gene: TRBD1; clone size: many; V gene: TRBV9; J gene: TRBJ2-7; CDR3 DNA: TGTGCCAGCAGCGTAGAGGGGACAGGATCGACCTACGAGCAGTACTTC; CDR3 protein: CASSVEGTGSTYEQYF
D gene: -; clone size: many; V gene: TRBV29-1; J gene: TRBJ1-1; CDR3 DNA: TGCAGCTCGCGACGGGCGCAAGACACTGAAGCTTTCTTT; CDR3 protein: CSSRRAQDTEAFF
D gene: -; clone size: -; V gene: TRBV6-5; J gene: TRBJ2-4; CDR3 DNA: TGTGCCAGCAGTTCAGGGGGGGGCGTGGACAAAAACATTCAGTACTTC; CDR3 protein: CASSSGGGVDKNIQYF
D gene: -; clone size: -; V gene: TRBV18; J gene: TRBJ1-1; CDR3 DNA: TGTGCCAGCTCACCGGGTGAAGGAAGCACTGAAGCTTTCTTT; CDR3 protein: CASSPGEGSTEAFF
D gene: -; clone size: few; V gene: TRBV12-3/TRBV12-4; J gene: TRBJ1-1; CDR3 DNA: TGTGCCAGCAGTTTCCCCCTTGGGGGCGCGAGTCACACTGAAGCTTTCTTT; CDR3 protein: CASSFPLGGASHTEAFF
D gene: -; clone size: -; V gene: TRBV10-2; J gene: TRBJ2-3; CDR3 DNA: TGCGCCAGCAGCGCCGGAACCCCTAATACGGTACAGGATACGCAGTATTTT; CDR3 protein: CASSAGTPNTVQDTQYF
D gene: -; clone size: many; V gene: TRBV24-1; J gene: TRBJ2-5; CDR3 DNA: TGTGCCACCAGTGATTTAGGAGGGGCCAGGGAGACCCAGTACTTC; CDR3 protein: CATSDLGGARETQYF
D gene: TRBD1; clone size: -; V gene: TRBV7-9; J gene: TRBJ1-1; CDR3 DNA: TGTGCCAGCAGCGCGGACAGGATGAACACTGAAGCTTTCTTT; CDR3 protein: CASSADRMNTEAFF
D gene: -; clone size: many; V gene: TRBV20-1; J gene: TRBJ1-2; CDR3 DNA: TGCAGTTCAGGGTCCTATGGCTACACCTTC; CDR3 protein: CSSGSYGYTF
D gene: -; clone size: many; V gene: TRBV20-1; J gene: TRBJ2-3; CDR3 DNA: TGCAGTGCTAGCGGGGGCGCATCGGATACGCAGTATTTT; CDR3 protein: CSASGGASDTQYF
D gene: -; clone size: many; V gene: TRBV5-1; J gene: TRBJ2-5; CDR3 DNA: TGCGCCACCCACCTAGGACACGCGGCTAGTCAAGAGACCCAGTACTTC; CDR3 protein: CATHLGHAASQETQYF
D gene: TRBD2; clone size: -; V gene: TRBV20-1; J gene: TRBJ2-1; CDR3 DNA: TGCAGTGTAGACCCCGATCTAGCGGGTTACAATGAGCAGTTCTTC; CDR3 protein: CSVDPDLAGYNEQFF
D gene: -; clone size: -; V gene: TRBV5-6; J gene: TRBJ1-1; CDR3 DNA: TGTGCCAGCAGCTGGGGACGGTTGAACACTGAAGCTTTCTTT; CDR3 protein: CASSWGRLNTEAFF
D gene: TRBD1; clone size: many; V gene: TRBV20-1; J gene: TRBJ1-3; CDR3 DNA: TGCAGTGCTAGTCGGGGACAGTGGGTATCGACCTCTGGAAACACCATATATTTT; CDR3 protein: CSASRGQWVSTSGNTIYF
D gene: -; clone size: many; V gene: TRBV20-1; J gene: TRBJ2-3; CDR3 DNA: TGCAGTGCCTCTCGTTGGGGTTCGGATACGCAGTATTTT; CDR3 protein: CSASRWGSDTQYF
D gene: -; clone size: -; V gene: TRBV20-1; J gene: TRBJ2-1; CDR3 DNA: TGCTGTGCTAGGGGGTTTGAAGGCGTGCACAATGAGCAGTTCTTC; CDR3 protein: CCARGFEGVHNEQFF
D gene: TRBD2; clone size: many; V gene: TRBV12-3/TRBV12-4; J gene: TRBJ2-1; CDR3 DNA: TGTGCCAGCACCCCGAAGAGCGGGGAAAATGAGCAGTTCTTC; CDR3 protein: CASTPKSGENEQFF
D gene: TRBD1; clone size: few; V gene: TRBV11-1; J gene: TRBJ1-5; CDR3 DNA: TGTGCCAGCAGCTTAGCGCGATCATTGACAGGGGGTGGACAGCCCCAGCATTTT; CDR3 protein: CASSLARSLTGGGQPQHF
D gene: -; clone size: -; V gene: TRBV24-1; J gene: TRBJ2-1; CDR3 DNA: TGTGCCACCAGTGATTTGTCCAGGGGCAATGAGCAGTTCTTC; CDR3 protein: CATSDLSRGNEQFF
D gene: -; clone size: -; V gene: TRBV7-7; J gene: TRBJ1-5; CDR3 DNA: TGTGCCAGCATCTCTTGCGGGGGGCGTAGCAATCAGCCCCAGCATTTT; CDR3 protein: CASISCGGRSNQPQHF
D gene: -; clone size: -; V gene: TRBV4-3; J gene: TRBJ1-1; CDR3 DNA: TGCGCCAGCAGCCAAGATCAGGGCAGGCTGAACACTGAAGCTTTCTTT; CDR3 protein: CASSQDQGRLNTEAFF
D gene: -; clone size: many; V gene: TRBV4-3; J gene: TRBJ2-1; CDR3 DNA: TGCGCCAGCAGCCCATCTAGCGTTTCCTACAATGAGCAGTTCTTC; CDR3 protein: CASSPSSVSYNEQFF
D gene: -; clone size: -; V gene: TRBV15; J gene: TRBJ2-2; CDR3 DNA: TGTGCCACCAGCTATTCTACCGGGGAGCTGTTTTTT; CDR3 protein: CATSYSTGELFF
D gene: -; clone size: few; V gene: TRBV18; J gene: TRBJ2-1; CDR3 DNA: TGTGCCAGCAGTGGGGGACCTTCCTACAATGAGCAGTTCTTC; CDR3 protein: CASSGGPSYNEQFF
D gene: -; clone size: few; V gene: TRBV12-3/TRBV12-4; J gene: TRBJ1-1; CDR3 DNA: TGTGCCAGCAGTCCCGGGCCGGACAGCGACACTGAAGCTTTCTTT; CDR3 protein: CASSPGPDSDTEAFF
D gene: -; clone size: -; V gene: TRBV7-9; J gene: TRBJ2-3; CDR3 DNA: TGTGCCAGCAGCTTTTCCGTTGGAGATACGCAGTATTTT; CDR3 protein: CASSFSVGDTQYF
D gene: -; clone size: -; V gene: TRBV11-2; J gene: TRBJ2-1; CDR3 DNA: TGTGCCAGCAGCTTAGATCCCCGGGTCGGGGAGCAGTTCTTC; CDR3 protein: CASSLDPRVGEQFF
D gene: TRBD1; clone size: -; V gene: TRBV7-9; J gene: TRBJ2-1; CDR3 DNA: TGTGCCAGCAGCTTATGGCAGGGGGCAAACAATGAGCAGTTCTTC; CDR3 protein: CASSLWQGANNEQFF
D gene: TRBD1; clone size: many; V gene: TRBV20-1; J gene: TRBJ2-4; CDR3 DNA: TGCAGTGCTAGACCGGGACAGGGGAAAAACATTCAGTACTTC; CDR3 protein: CSARPGQGKNIQYF
D gene: -; clone size: few; V gene: TRBV27; J gene: TRBJ1-1; CDR3 DNA: TGTGCCAGCCGCGGATTCGCCCAGGGCGACACTGAAGCTTTCTTT; CDR3 protein: CASRGFAQGDTEAFF
D gene: -; clone size: -; V gene: TRBV27; J gene: TRBJ2-3; CDR3 DNA: TGTGCCAGCAGATCTCTGGGGATGAAGGATACGCAGTATTTT; CDR3 protein: CASRSLGMKDTQYF
D gene: -; clone size: few; V gene: TRBV10-3; J gene: TRBJ2-4; CDR3 DNA: TGTGCCATCAGTGAGCGTCTAGCAGGAGAAAACATTCAGTACTTC; CDR3 protein: CAISERLAGENIQYF
D gene: -; clone size: few; V gene: TRBV7-2; J gene: TRBJ2-1; CDR3 DNA: TGTGCCAGCAGGCTACAGGGTGAGGGTTACAATGAGCAGTTCTTC; CDR3 protein: CASRLQGEGYNEQFF
D gene: -; clone size: -; V gene: TRBV18; J gene: TRBJ1-1; CDR3 DNA: TGTGCCAGCTCCCAACGGGGCAGGAGAGTGGAAAGCACTGAAGCTTTCTTT; CDR3 protein: CASSQRGRRVESTEAFF
D gene: TRBD1; clone size: -; V gene: TRBV12-3/TRBV12-4; J gene: TRBJ2-2; CDR3 DNA: TGTGCCAGCAAGGACAGGGGAACCGGGGAGCTGTTTTTT; CDR3 protein: CASKDRGTGELFF
D gene: TRBD2; clone size: -; V gene: TRBV7-9; J gene: TRBJ2-5; CDR3 DNA: TGTGCCAGCAGCCCGAACGAGCCCGGGAGGTACCAAGAGACCCAGTACTTC; CDR3 protein: CASSPNEPGRYQETQYF
D gene: TRBD1; clone size: many; V gene: TRBV12-3/TRBV12-4; J gene: TRBJ2-1; CDR3 DNA: TGTGCCAGCAGGGGGACAGGGGTCTACAATGAGCAGTTCTTC; CDR3 protein: CASRGTGVYNEQFF
D gene: -; clone size: many; V gene: TRBV5-6; J gene: TRBJ2-1; CDR3 DNA: TGTGCCAGCAGCGAAGTACAGGCGTATGAGCAGTTCTTC; CDR3 protein: CASSEVQAYEQFF
D gene: -; clone size: many; V gene: TRBV15; J gene: TRBJ2-7; CDR3 DNA: TGTGCCACCAGCAGAGATCGACCGAACGAGCAGTACTTC; CDR3 protein: CATSRDRPNEQYF
D gene: -; clone size: few; V gene: TRBV14; J gene: TRBJ1-5; CDR3 DNA: TGTGCCAGCAGCCAAGAAAGAGAAGGGGGTGAGAGGAGCAATCAGCCCCAGCATTTT; CDR3 protein: CASSQEREGGERSNQPQHF
D gene: -; clone size: many; V gene: TRBV20-1; J gene: TRBJ2-5; CDR3 DNA: TGCAGTGCTAGAGATTACGCTGGGACACAAGAGACCCAGTACTTC; CDR3 protein: CSARDYAGTQETQYF
D gene: -; clone size: few; V gene: TRBV30; J gene: TRBJ1-5; CDR3 DNA: TGTGCCTGGAGTGTATTTTCCATTAATAGCAATCAGCCCCAGCATTTT; CDR3 protein: CAWSVFSINSNQPQHF
D gene: TRBD1; clone size: -; V gene: TRBV5-1; J gene: TRBJ1-1; CDR3 DNA: TGCGCCAGCAGCCGTGGGACAGTGGAAACTGAAGCTTTCTTT; CDR3 protein: CASSRGTVETEAFF
D gene: -; clone size: many; V gene: TRBV29-1; J gene: TRBJ1-1; CDR3 DNA: TGCAGCGTTAAGGGGGAGACTGAAGCCTTCTTT; CDR3 protein: CSVKGETEAFF
D gene: TRBD2; clone size: many; V gene: TRBV6-2/TRBV6-3; J gene: TRBJ2-3; CDR3 DNA: TGTGCCAGCAGTTTTAGCGGGACATCAGATACGCAGTATTTT; CDR3 protein: CASSFSGTSDTQYF
D gene: -; clone size: -; V gene: TRBV2; J gene: TRBJ1-1; CDR3 DNA: TGTGCCAGCACTCCCTTAGTTGAAGCTTTCTTT; CDR3 protein: CASTPLVEAFF
D gene: -; clone size: few; V gene: TRBV6-5; J gene: TRBJ1-2; CDR3 DNA: TGTGCCAGCAGTTCCATCTGGGGGCCCTATGGCTACACCTTC; CDR3 protein: CASSSIWGPYGYTF
D gene: -; clone size: many; V gene: TRBV7-2; J gene: TRBJ2-5; CDR3 DNA: TGTGCCAGCACCCGACGGATCCAAGAGACCCAGTACTTC; CDR3 protein: CASTRRIQETQYF
D gene: -; clone size: few; V gene: TRBV5-5; J gene: TRBJ2-7; CDR3 DNA: TGTGCCAGCAGCCCCGTGCGGACAGCTAGCTCCTACGAGCAGTACTTC; CDR3 protein: CASSPVRTASSYEQYF
D gene: TRBD2; clone size: few; V gene: TRBV20-1; J gene: TRBJ2-5; CDR3 DNA: TGCAGTGCTAGGTCGCCCCTTGGCGGGGGGCCGGGAGAGACCCAGTACTTC; CDR3 protein: CSARSPLGGGPGETQYF